The next 20 T cell receptor beta chains were all read from a single sample in a study of cytomegalovirus exposure and HLA in healthy donors. The primer mix had 60 Vbeta and 13 Jbeta primers. Method: immunoSEQ multiplex PCR; TCRdb's copy keeps in-frame clones and lacks some. The sample shows about 190,000 clones, more than 70% of them seen only once. The specimen was PBMCs. Source of these receptors: a woman in her forties in good health and CMV-seronegative.

V and J are TRBV19 and TRBJ2-2; the D gene is possibly TRBD2 (7 bases). Germline V CDR1 and CDR2: LNHDA, SQIVND (reference sequence). The V gene lost 6 bases and the J gene lost 5 bases, with 16 bases spanning the gap. This CDR3 is built from 15 residues. The CDR3 DNA sequence: TGTGCCAGTAGCTGGCGGGGGCGAAATACCGGGGAGCTGTTTTTT. Protein product: CASSWRGRNTGELFF.

The chain recombines TRBV19 with TRBJ1-5, with D tentatively TRBD1 (6 bases). V lost 4 bases and J lost 0, with 10 bases in between. Germline assignment: CDR1 LNHDA and CDR2 SQIVND (reference sequence). The CDR3 extends over 15 amino acids. The CDR3: CASSTRQDSNQPQHF. CDR3 sequence (DNA): TGTGCCAGTAGTACCCGACAGGATAGCAATCAGCCCCAGCATTTT.

This clone appeared once. The chain employs TRBV7-9 and TRBJ2-2; 8 bases match TRBD1. V was pared by 5 bases and J by 5 bases, with 7 bases of the junction left unmatched. This CDR3 has 15 amino acids. Looked up from germline, CDR1 is SEHNR and CDR2 is FQNEAQ (reference sequence). The CDR3 region has the DNA TGTGCCAGCAGCCAGCCCAGGGGGCTAACCGGGGAGCTGTTTTTT. Its translation: CASSQPRGLTGELFF.

The chain links TRBV5-5 to TRBJ2-7; TRBD1 aligns across 10 bases. V lost 5 bases and J lost 2; bases outside the gene matches: 4. The CDR3 runs 14 residues. Germline V gene data show CDR1 as SGHKS and CDR2 as YYEKEE (reference sequence). CDR3 loop: CASRPGQGTYEQYF. As DNA, the CDR3 is TGTGCCAGCAGGCCGGGACAGGGGACCTACGAGCAGTACTTC.

V usage is TRBV30 and J usage is TRBJ1-3; 10 bases fit TRBD1. Germline-derived CDR1 and CDR2 are GTSNPN and SVGIG (reference sequence). CDR3 size: 16 residues. The V segment lost 3 bases and the J segment 5 bases; nucleotides outside the gene matches: 10. This chain's CDR3 is CAWRIPGQGRRNTIYF. The CDR3 DNA is TGTGCCTGGAGGATACCGGGACAGGGGCGTCGAAACACCATATATTTT.

This chain uses TRBV13 with TRBJ2-1; 9 bases line up with TRBD2. The CDR3 extends over 15 amino acids. J was trimmed by 4 bases and V by 3 bases; bases with no gene match: 4. Germline V gene lookup returns CDR1 PRHDT and CDR2 FYEKMQ (reference sequence). The CDR3 nucleotides are TGTGCCAGCAGCTTGCGACTAGCGGTATACAATGAGCAGTTCTTC. Translated: CASSLRLAVYNEQFF.

The V and J genes are TRBV19 and TRBJ1-1; D ambiguous. The CDR3 sequence is 14 residues long. Germline-derived CDR1 and CDR2 are LNHDA and SQIVND (reference sequence). V shed 11 bases and J shed 5 bases, with 21 bases lying between them. The DNA for the CDR3 is TGTGCCTCGGGAGGAGGGCACCGGGTAACTGAAGCTTTCTTT. Translating gives CASGGGHRVTEAFF.

This clone was detected once. The chain has TRBV5-1 and TRBJ2-3, with a possible D match to TRBD1 (6 bases). V dropped 5 bases and J dropped 3 bases, with 13 bases sitting between them. CDR3 length: 14 amino acids. The germline V gene encodes CDR1 SGHRS and CDR2 YFSETQ. The CDR3 is CASSLGGLTDTQYF. The CDR3 nucleotides read TGCGCCAGCAGTTTAGGGGGTCTGACAGATACGCAGTATTTT.

The chain carries TRBV19 and TRBJ1-5, with D perhaps matching TRBD1 (6 bases). V dropped 0 bases and J dropped 3 bases, with 21 bases sitting between them. The CDR3 runs to 19 residues. From germline, CDR1 is LNHDA and CDR2 SQIVND (reference sequence). CDR3 in DNA: TGTGCCAGTAGTATAGAGATTTTAAGGAAGACAGGTTCCAATCAGCCCCAGCATTTT. Its translation: CASSIEILRKTGSNQPQHF.

In this sample, this clone turned up once. The gene calls are TRBV7-3 and TRBJ2-5, with 7 positions matching TRBD1. This CDR3 comprises 15 residues. Losses at the gene ends were 3 bases for V and 5 bases for J; bases not matched to a gene: 9. From germline, CDR1 is SGHTA and CDR2 FQGTGA. Here the CDR3 DNA reads TGTGCCAGCAGCTTGACAGGGCGGCCAGGGGAGACCCAGTACTTC. Amino acid sequence: CASSLTGRPGETQYF. Based on the CDR3 plus reference TRBV7-3 and TRBJ2-5, the full variable domain is GAGVSQTPSNKVTEKGKYVELRCDPISGHTALYWYRQSLGQGPEFLIYFQGTGAADDSGLPNDRFFAVRPEGSVSTLKIQRTERGDSAVYLCASSLTGRPGETQYFGPGTRLLVL.

V gene TRBV7-9 combines with J gene TRBJ1-2; 9 nucleotides line up with TRBD1. The CDR3 extends over 15 amino acids. Unmatched junction bases numbered 13, after V lost 7 bases and J lost 7 bases. CDR1 is SEHNR and CDR2 is FQNEAQ in the germline V gene (reference sequence). CDR3 amino acids: CASNPGQGRGSGYTF. DNA for the CDR3: TGTGCCAGCAACCCAGGACAGGGGCGAGGGAGTGGCTACACCTTC.

The V call is TRBV18, the J call TRBJ1-5, with 7 bases matching TRBD1. The V gene end was trimmed by 5 bases and the J gene end by 1 base; junction bases not matched to a gene: 8. The CDR3 extends over 16 amino acids. Germline values: CDR1 KGHSH, CDR2 LQKENI. CDR3 in DNA: TGTGCCAGCTCAGGCCGACAGGGCCGGAGCAATCAGCCCCAGCATTTT. Amino acids: CASSGRQGRSNQPQHF.

Here the CDR3 DNA reads TGTGCCAGCAGCGTAGTCGTGGCTGGTGAGCAGTTCTTC. It encodes CASSVVVAGEQFF. J is TRBJ2-1 and V is TRBV9, with D hard to call. Germline loops: CDR1 SGDLS, CDR2 YYNGEE. The ends were cut back, 0 bases at V and 9 bases at J, with 10 bases in the middle. This CDR3 comprises 13 residues.

This rearrangement joins TRBV5-1 to TRBJ1-2, with no clear D. Trimming cost V 0 bases and J 8 bases, with 14 bases left between them. Per germline, CDR1 SGHRS and CDR2 YFSETQ. The CDR3 is 14 residues long. CDR3 sequence reads: CASSLGWETWGYTF. The CDR3 DNA reads TGCGCCAGCAGCTTGGGTTGGGAGACGTGGGGCTACACCTTC. Looking up the rest from reference TRBV5-1 and TRBJ1-2 gives the full variable domain: KAGVTQTPRYLIKTRGQQVTLSCSPISGHRSVSWYQQTPGQGLQFLFEYFSETQRNKGNFPGRFSGRQFSNSRSEMNVSTLELGDSALYLCASSLGWETWGYTFGSGTRLTVV.

The rearrangement uses TRBV18 and TRBJ1-2, with 9 bases that match TRBD1. With 3 bases clipped from V and 0 bases from J, the junction kept 11 bases outside the gene matches. Germline V gene sequence: CDR1 KGHSH, CDR2 LQKENI. The CDR3 is made up of 18 amino acids. The CDR3 loop is CASSPTETGGVPNYGYTF. CDR3 DNA: TGTGCCAGCTCACCTACGGAGACAGGGGGTGTCCCTAACTATGGCTACACCTTC.

The CDR3 loop is CASSPTGLVKTGELFF. As DNA, the CDR3 is TGTGCCAGCAGCCCGACGGGACTAGTTAAAACCGGGGAGCTGTTTTTT. V usage is TRBV27 and J usage is TRBJ2-2, with 8 bases lining up with TRBD2. The V segment lost 6 bases and the J segment 5 bases; nucleotides outside the gene matches: 11. This CDR3 is built from 16 residues. Germline CDR1 reads MNHEY; CDR2 reads SMNVEV (reference sequence).

The chain carries TRBV6-1 and TRBJ1-3; D is unclear. Trimming left V 2 bases short and J 0 bases short, with 11 bases between. The CDR3 totals 16 residues. The germline V gene encodes CDR1 MNHNS and CDR2 SASEGT. CDR3 bases: TGTGCCAGCAGTGAACTTTATCGGAGCTCTGGAAACACCATATATTTT. It translates to CASSELYRSSGNTIYF.

This chain connects TRBV30 to TRBJ1-2; D gene ambiguous. There are 14 residues in the CDR3. Germline CDR1 reads GTSNPN; CDR2 reads SVGIG (reference sequence). Trimming stripped 1 base from V and 4 bases from J, with 13 bases between. As DNA, the CDR3 is TGTGCCTGGAGTGAGGTCAGAGGTGGCTATGGCTACACCTTC. This gives the protein CAWSEVRGGYGYTF.

The chain uses TRBV11-3 and TRBJ1-1, with D hard to call. The germline CDR1 and CDR2 sequences are SGHNT and YENEEA. V lost 3 bases and J 7 bases, leaving 6 bases between the germline ends. The CDR3 has 11 residues. The CDR3 DNA sequence: TGTGCCAGCAGCTTCGGGTTTGAAGCTTTCTTT. Protein product: CASSFGFEAFF.

The genes are TRBV28 and TRBJ2-7, with D possibly TRBD1 on 5 matching bases. Looked up from germline, CDR1 is MDHEN and CDR2 is SYDVKM. The CDR3 is made up of 13 amino acids. Trimming removed 2 bases from V and 4 bases from J, with 9 bases in between. In nucleotides, the CDR3 is TGTGCCAGCAGTTTAAGGGGATTATACGAGCAGTACTTC. It codes for CASSLRGLYEQYF. Full variable domain (missing parts from reference TRBV28 and TRBJ2-7): DVKVTQSSRYLVKRTGEKVFLECVQDMDHENMFWYRQDPGLGLRLIYFSYDVKMKEKGDIPEGYSVSREKKERFSLILESASTNQTSMYLCASSLRGLYEQYFGPGTRLTVT.